This T cell receptor (beta chain) was recovered during a study of cytomegalovirus exposure and HLA in healthy donors. Study-level findings and limits: The authors later linked a missense DCLRE1C variant to TCR beta V- and J-gene trimming. Being productive about 87% or about 30% of the time was typical of most TCR beta V segments in an earlier analysis. Equally common other TCR beta chains were less clonally expanded than HLA-associated ones, a later analysis found.

The PCR ran on 60 Vbeta and 13 Jbeta primers. Repertoires were generated with immunoSEQ multiplex PCR, while TCRdb's copy carries only in-frame clones and drops some. The sample holds under 300,000 clones, 84% seen once. As concerns this clone: No antigen is known for it.

The receptor comes from a woman aged 40 to 50 in good health and CMV-seropositive. Sequencing input: PBMCs.

CDR3 sequence: CASSRYSGSNTGELFF. DNA for the CDR3: TGTGCCAGCAGTCGCTATAGCGGATCCAACACCGGGGAGCTGTTTTTT. The chain couples TRBV27 to TRBJ2-2, with D possibly being TRBD2 (6 bases). Germline V CDR1 and CDR2: MNHEY, SMNVEV (reference sequence). V was pared by 5 bases and J by 2 bases, with 15 bases between. The CDR3 is made up of 16 amino acids.